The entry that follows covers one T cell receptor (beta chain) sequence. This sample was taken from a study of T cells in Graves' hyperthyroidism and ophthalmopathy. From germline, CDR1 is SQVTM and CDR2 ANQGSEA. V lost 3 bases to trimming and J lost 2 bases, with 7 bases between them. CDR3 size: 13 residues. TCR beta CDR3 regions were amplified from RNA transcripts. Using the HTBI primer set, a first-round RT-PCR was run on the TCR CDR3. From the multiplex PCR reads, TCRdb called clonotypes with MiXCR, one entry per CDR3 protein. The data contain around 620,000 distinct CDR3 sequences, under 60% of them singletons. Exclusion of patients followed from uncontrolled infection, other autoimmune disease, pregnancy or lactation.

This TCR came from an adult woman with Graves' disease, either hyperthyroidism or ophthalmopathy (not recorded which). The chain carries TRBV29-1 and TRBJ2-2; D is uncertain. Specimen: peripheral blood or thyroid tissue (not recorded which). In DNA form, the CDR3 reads TGCAGCGTTGAGGGTTTTAACACCGGGGAGCTGTTTTTT. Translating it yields CSVEGFNTGELFF.